The clone carrying this T cell receptor (beta chain) was observed many times. Samples came from axillary lymph nodes draining the breast cancer. The sample comes from a study of breast tumors, draining lymph nodes, adjacent tissues. TCRdb independently ran MiXCR on the multiplex PCR reads; one entry per CDR3 protein. The data show about 180,000 distinct CDR3 sequences, 33% seen once. The V end was cut by 3 bases, the J end by 2 bases, with 4 bases between. The length of the CDR3 is 12 residues. The germline V gene encodes CDR1 SGHAT and CDR2 FQNNGV. V is TRBV11-2 and J is TRBJ2-5; D call uncertain. This clonotype originated in a female donor with breast cancer. Some clones in this sample may be carry-over from other donors' samples. The sequenced sample consisted of axillary lymph node tissue. CDR3 bases: TGTGCCAGCAGCTTTTTTCAAGAGACCCAGTACTTC. Protein: CASSFFQETQYF.